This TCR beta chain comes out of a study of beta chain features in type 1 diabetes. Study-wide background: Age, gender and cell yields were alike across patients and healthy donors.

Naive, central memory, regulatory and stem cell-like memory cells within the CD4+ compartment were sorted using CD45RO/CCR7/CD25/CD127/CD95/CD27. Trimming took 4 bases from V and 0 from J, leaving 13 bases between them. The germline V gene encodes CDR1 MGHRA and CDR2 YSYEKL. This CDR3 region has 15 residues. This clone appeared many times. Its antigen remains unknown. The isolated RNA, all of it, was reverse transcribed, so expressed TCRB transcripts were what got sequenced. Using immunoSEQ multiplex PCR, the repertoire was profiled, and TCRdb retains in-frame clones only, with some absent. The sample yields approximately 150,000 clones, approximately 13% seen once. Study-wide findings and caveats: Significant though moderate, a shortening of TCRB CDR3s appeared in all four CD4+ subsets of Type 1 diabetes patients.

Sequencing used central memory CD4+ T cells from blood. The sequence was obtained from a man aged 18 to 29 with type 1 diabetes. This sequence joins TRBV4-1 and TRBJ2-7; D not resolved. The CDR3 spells CASSLTDHSSYEQYF. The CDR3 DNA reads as TGCGCCAGCAGCCTCACGGATCACAGCTCCTACGAGCAGTACTTC.